One and the same sample provided the 9 T cell receptor beta chains below, sequenced in a study of control samples from healthy donors and cancer patients. Repertoires were generated with immunoSEQ multiplex PCR, while TCRdb's copy carries only in-frame clones and drops some. The repertoire has over 100,000 clones, around 89% of them found once; the top ten carry 17%. Sequencing was performed on blood. Source of these receptors: a woman aged 45-65 years in good health.

This chain joins TRBV5-1 and TRBJ2-3; D is undetermined. The CDR3 has 13 amino acids. Per germline, CDR1 SGHRS and CDR2 YFSETQ. V lost 0 bases, J lost 3 bases, and 5 bases lay in between. The CDR3 sequence is CASSLAGTDTQYF. CDR3 DNA: TGCGCCAGCAGCTTGGCTGGAACAGATACGCAGTATTTT.

The chain joins TRBV29-1 to TRBJ2-5; possibly TRBD1 or TRBD2 for D (7 bases each). V gave up 4 bases and J gave up 9 bases, with 24 bases separating them. Germline CDR1 is SQVTM and CDR2 is ANQGSEA. The CDR3 is 15 residues long. CDR3 loop: CSVGQGGTFRAAQYF. In DNA form, the CDR3 reads TGCAGCGTTGGTCAGGGGGGGACATTTCGAGCGGCCCAGTACTTC.

This clone has only one observation. The rearrangement joins TRBV5-6 to TRBJ1-5; no definite D call. CDR1 is SGHDT and CDR2 is YYEEEE in the germline V gene. This CDR3 comprises 13 residues. V lost 4 bases to trimming and J lost 6 bases, with 11 bases between them. The CDR3 spells CASSPQASQPQHF. CDR3 coding DNA: TGTGCCAGCAGCCCCCAAGCCAGTCAGCCCCAGCATTTT.

This rearrangement joins TRBV30 to TRBJ1-4, with unresolved D. Per the germline V gene, CDR1 is GTSNPN and CDR2 is SVGIG (reference sequence). The CDR3 totals 14 residues. V lost 7 bases to trimming and J lost 9 bases, with 21 bases between them. The CDR3 nucleotides are TGTGCCTACGTCCGGGCCTCGGTCGGGAAAAAACTGTTTTTT. Translated, it gives CAYVRASVGKKLFF.

The V call is TRBV12-3 or TRBV12-4, the J call TRBJ1-5; D is unclear. V lost 3 bases and J 10 bases, leaving 13 bases between the germline ends. The length of the CDR3 is 13 residues. CDR3 nucleotide sequence: TGTGCCAGCAGTTTCGTCAGCCTCCAACCCCAGCATTTT. Its protein is CASSFVSLQPQHF.

V usage is TRBV6-5 and J usage is TRBJ2-1; 10 bases agree with TRBD1. V lost 3 bases to trimming and J lost 9 bases; unmatched junction nucleotides: 8. The CDR3 consists of 15 residues. The germline V gene has CDR1 MNHEY and CDR2 SVGAGI. For the CDR3, the DNA is TGTGCCAGCAGTTATCCCGGGACAGGGGACGGTGAGCAGTTCTTC. Translating it yields CASSYPGTGDGEQFF.

The chain is built from TRBV4-1 and TRBJ2-1; 9 bases are a match to TRBD2. Germline values: CDR1 MGHRA, CDR2 YSYEKL. V shed 1 base and J 6 bases; nucleotides not matched to a gene: 16. The CDR3 loop spans 19 amino acids. Here the CDR3 DNA reads TGCGCCAGCAGCCAAGCGTTAATAGCGGGGGTTCAACGTCTCAATGAGCAGTTCTTC. This translates into CASSQALIAGVQRLNEQFF.

The V and J genes are TRBV2 and TRBJ1-5; no clear D. Germline V gene data show CDR1 as SNHLY and CDR2 as FYNNEI. V lost 8 bases and J lost 4, with 9 bases in between. This CDR3 comprises 12 residues. The chain's CDR3 is CASVGENQPQHF. CDR3 nucleotides: TGTGCCAGCGTGGGAGAGAATCAGCCCCAGCATTTT. Together with reference TRBV2 and TRBJ1-5, the CDR3 gives the full variable domain: EPEVTQTPSHQVTQMGQEVILRCVPISNHLYFYWYRQILGQKVEFLVSFYNNEISEKSEIFDDQFSVERPDGSNFTLKIRSTKLEDSAMYFCASVGENQPQHFGDGTRLSIL.

This clone was seen once. This chain connects TRBV21-1 to TRBJ2-7; the DNA was not used to check the table's D call, TRBD2. TRBV21-1 is assigned pseudogene status. The CDR3 is made up of 20 amino acids. CDR3 sequence reads: CASSISGLAGVGVLENEQYV. In DNA, the CDR3 is TGTGCCAGCAGCATATCAGGACTAGCGGGAGTAGGAGTATTGGAAAACGAGCAGTACGTC.